Below, one T cell receptor (beta chain) is given with its context. The data originate from a study of blood T cells in healthy people across ages. A J-beta primer mix and a sample-barcoded 5' primer were used in a second PCR of about 6 to 12 cycles. TCRdb processed the 5' RACE reads anew with MiXCR; each CDR3 protein has one entry. The table shows more than 450,000 distinct CDR3 sequences, with about 27% occurring only once. This CDR3 spans 14 amino acids. The sample was also reused in another study, on T cells of mothers and their children. This second report adds: Pairs that are related and pairs that are unrelated have TCR recombination output shaped similarly by thymic selection.

The rearrangement links TRBV12-3 or TRBV12-4 to TRBJ2-1; the match to TRBD2 covers 9 bases. TRBJ2-7 explains the end of the DNA better; the J call may be wrong. The sequencing input was blood. The receptor was isolated from a boy between 2 and 10 years old in good health. The CDR3 region has the DNA TGTGCCAGCAGTGCCCTAGCGGGAAACTACGAGCAGTACTTC. As protein: CASSALAGNYEQYF.